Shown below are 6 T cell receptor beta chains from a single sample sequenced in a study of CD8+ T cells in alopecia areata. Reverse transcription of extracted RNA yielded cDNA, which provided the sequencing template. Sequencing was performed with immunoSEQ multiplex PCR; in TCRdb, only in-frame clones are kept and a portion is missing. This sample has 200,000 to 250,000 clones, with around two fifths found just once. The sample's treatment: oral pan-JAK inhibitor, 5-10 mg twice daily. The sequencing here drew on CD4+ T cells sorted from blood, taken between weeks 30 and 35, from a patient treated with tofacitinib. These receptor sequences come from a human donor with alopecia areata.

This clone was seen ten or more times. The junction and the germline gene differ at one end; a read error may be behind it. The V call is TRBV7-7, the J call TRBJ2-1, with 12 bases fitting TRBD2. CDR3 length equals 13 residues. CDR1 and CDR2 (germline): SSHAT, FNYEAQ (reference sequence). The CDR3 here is CASSPRLAGALFF. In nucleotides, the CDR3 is TGTGCTAGCAGCCCCAGACTAGCGGGAGCCCTGTTCTTC.

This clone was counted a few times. The CDR3: CASSPQDRPTEQYF. CDR3 DNA sequence: TGTGCCAGCAGCCCTCAAGACAGACCAACCGAGCAGTACTTC. The chain carries TRBV9 and TRBJ2-7, with a weak D call TRBD1 (5 bases). CDR3 length equals 14 residues. Looked up from germline, CDR1 is SGDLS and CDR2 is YYNGEE. Deletions cut 4 bases from V and 6 bases from J, with 17 bases between.

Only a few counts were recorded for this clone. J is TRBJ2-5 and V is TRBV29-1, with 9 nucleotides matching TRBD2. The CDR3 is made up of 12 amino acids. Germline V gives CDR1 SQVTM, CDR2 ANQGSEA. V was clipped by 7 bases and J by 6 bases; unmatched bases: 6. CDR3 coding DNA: TGCAGCGCTGAGCGGGAGGTACAGACCCAGTACTTC. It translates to CSAEREVQTQYF.

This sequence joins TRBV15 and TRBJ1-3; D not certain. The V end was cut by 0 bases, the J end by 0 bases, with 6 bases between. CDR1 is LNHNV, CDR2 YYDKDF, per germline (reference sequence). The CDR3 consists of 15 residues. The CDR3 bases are TGTGCCACCAGCAGAGAACGTCTCTCTGGAAACACCATATATTTT. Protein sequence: CATSRERLSGNTIYF.

For the CDR3, the DNA is TGTGCCAGCAGTTACCGGGGAAGTGAAGCTTTCTTT. Residues: CASSYRGSEAFF. The chain uses TRBV6-5 and TRBJ1-1; no clear D gene. Germline CDR1 is MNHEY and CDR2 is SVGAGI. V dropped 2 bases and J dropped 7 bases, with 8 bases sitting between them. The CDR3 is made up of 12 amino acids.

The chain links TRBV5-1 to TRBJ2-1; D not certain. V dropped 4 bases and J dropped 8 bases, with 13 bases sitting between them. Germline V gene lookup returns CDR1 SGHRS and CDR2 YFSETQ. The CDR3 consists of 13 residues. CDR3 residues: CASSGSSRDEQFF. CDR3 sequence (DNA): TGCGCCAGCAGCGGCTCCTCAAGGGATGAGCAGTTCTTC.